Below, one T cell receptor (beta chain) is given with its context. Measured with immunoSEQ multiplex PCR; TCRdb has only the in-frame clones, and not every one. This sample has approximately 310,000 clones, with approximately 87% found just once. This sample was taken from a study of blood T cell repertoires in COVID-19. Background on the study: The United States, Italy and Spain were the sources of the acute and convalescent COVID-19 samples. The analysed material was cDNA or gDNA that came from T cells, B-cell-depleted T cells, or PBMCs.

This CDR3 has 13 residues. Germline CDR1 is LNHNV and CDR2 is YYDKDF (reference sequence). Trimming shortened V by 2 bases and J by 6 bases, and 10 bases separated the two germline ends. The sequencing input was peripheral blood. The TCR comes from a woman aged 45-60 years who had recovered from COVID-19. The chain carries TRBV15 and TRBJ2-5, with no clear D. CDR3 residues: CATSRKKPQTQYF. The CDR3 DNA is TGTGCCACCAGCAGAAAAAAGCCCCAGACCCAGTACTTC. The whole variable domain, filled in from reference TRBV15 and TRBJ2-5, reads DAMVIQNPRYQVTQFGKPVTLSCSQTLNHNVMYWYQQKSSQAPKLLFHYYDKDFNNEADTPDNFQSRRPNTSFCFLDIRSPGLGDTAMYLCATSRKKPQTQYFGPGTRLLVL.